A single sample is the source of the 31 T cell receptor beta chains below, sequenced in a study of blood T cell repertoires in COVID-19. TCRdb's copy holds only in-frame clones and misses some; the assay was immunoSEQ multiplex PCR. The table shows 300,000 or so clones, with around nine tenths occurring only once. The sample consisted of PBMCs or T cells enriched from blood (not recorded which). These receptors were taken from a woman aged 25 to 39 who had recovered from COVID-19.

This clone was observed a single time. The rearrangement joins TRBV19 to TRBJ1-2; a possible D gene is TRBD1 (5 bases). Trimming stripped 7 bases from V and 2 bases from J, with 11 bases between. Germline assignment: CDR1 LNHDA and CDR2 SQIVND (reference sequence). The CDR3 totals 13 residues. The CDR3 DNA is TGTGCCAGTACCCCGACAGAAAACTATGGCTACACCTTC. Translated, it gives CASTPTENYGYTF.

J is TRBJ2-3 and V is TRBV15; TRBD2 matches at 10 bases. This CDR3 comprises 18 residues. Germline CDR1 and CDR2: LNHNV and YYDKDF (reference sequence). The J segment lost 7 bases and the V segment lost 1 base, leaving 14 bases of the junction unmatched. Here the CDR3 DNA reads TGTGCCACCAGCAGAGCGGGCCAAAACCTAGCGGGGGAGCATACGCAGTATTTT. Amino acids: CATSRAGQNLAGEHTQYF.

The chain combines TRBV4-1 with TRBJ2-3; D is uncertain. V was clipped by 0 bases and J by 6 bases, with 10 bases between them. This CDR3 is 14 amino acids long. CDR1 MGHRA and CDR2 YSYEKL come from the germline V gene. The CDR3 nucleotides read TGCGCCAGCAGCCAAGAAATGGAAGCGGATACGCAGTATTTT. It codes for CASSQEMEADTQYF.

V gene TRBV30 combines with J gene TRBJ1-2, with TRBD1 identical over 7 bases. Germline assignment: CDR1 GTSNPN and CDR2 SVGIG (reference sequence). J was trimmed by 8 bases and V by 6 bases; bases with no gene match: 9. This CDR3 has 12 residues. The CDR3 loop reads CACPGQPTGYTF. The CDR3 nucleotides read TGTGCCTGCCCGGGACAGCCAACGGGCTACACCTTC.

This chain connects TRBV5-6 to TRBJ1-4; 9 bases map to TRBD1. Germline CDR1 and CDR2: SGHDT and YYEEEE. After removal of 2 bases from V and 5 bases from J, the junction contained 1 base not matched to a gene. The CDR3 consists of 14 residues. The CDR3 sequence is CASSLTGGNEKLFF. The CDR3 coding sequence is TGTGCCAGCAGCTTAACAGGGGGCAATGAAAAACTGTTTTTT.

CDR3 region: CASSSGLAGAVGVTDTQYF. The DNA of the CDR3 is TGCGCCAGCAGCTCGGGACTAGCGGGGGCCGTGGGGGTCACAGATACGCAGTATTTT. The gene calls are TRBV5-1 and TRBJ2-3; 14 positions agree with TRBD2. After removal of 3 bases from V and 2 bases from J, the junction contained 11 bases not matched to a gene. Germline V gene data show CDR1 as SGHRS and CDR2 as YFSETQ. The CDR3 runs 19 residues.

The chain carries TRBV5-1 and TRBJ1-4, with D perhaps matching TRBD1 (5 bases). Per the germline V gene, CDR1 is SGHRS and CDR2 is YFSETQ. The CDR3 spans 15 residues. V was shortened by 4 bases and J by 3 bases, with 13 bases between the two germline ends. This chain's CDR3 is CASSQVGGSNEKLFF. The CDR3 DNA reads as TGCGCCAGCAGCCAGGTGGGGGGATCTAATGAAAAACTGTTTTTT.

V is TRBV4-3 and J is TRBJ1-1; a possible D gene is TRBD1 (5 bases). V was clipped by 4 bases and J by 1 base, with 16 bases between them. Germline CDR1 and CDR2: LGHNA and YSLEER. This CDR3 spans 16 amino acids. The CDR3 loop reads CASSPKFSTGNTEAFF. CDR3 nucleotide sequence: TGCGCCAGCAGCCCGAAATTCTCAACAGGGAACACTGAAGCTTTCTTT.

The rearrangement links TRBV19 to TRBJ2-5; 9 bases agree with TRBD1. The CDR3 is 17 amino acids. V shed 9 bases, J shed 3 bases, and the junction held 17 bases outside the gene matches. Germline V lookup: CDR1 LNHDA, CDR2 SQIVND (reference sequence). The CDR3: CASGTGRPRGLEETQYF. CDR3 nucleotide sequence: TGTGCCAGCGGGACAGGGAGGCCAAGAGGTTTGGAAGAGACCCAGTACTTC.

V gene TRBV6-5 combines with J gene TRBJ1-1; D is possibly TRBD1 (5 bases). With 11 bases removed from V and 3 bases from J, the gap between germline ends came to 10 bases. This CDR3 comprises 11 residues. Germline lookup yields CDR1 MNHEY and CDR2 SVGAGI. Here the CDR3 reads CALQGYTEAFF. The CDR3 DNA reads as TGTGCCCTTCAGGGTTACACTGAAGCTTTCTTT.

V usage is TRBV7-3 and J usage is TRBJ2-5, with D uncertain. This CDR3 is 13 amino acids long. The germline V gene has CDR1 SGHTA and CDR2 FQGTGA. The V end was cut by 5 bases, the J end by 2 bases, with 9 bases between. The CDR3 spells CASSPTPQETQYF. The CDR3 bases are TGTGCCAGCAGCCCAACACCACAAGAGACCCAGTACTTC.

V usage is TRBV19 and J usage is TRBJ1-5, with D possibly TRBD1 on 6 matching bases. The CDR3 is 14 amino acids. The germline CDR1 and CDR2 sequences are LNHDA and SQIVND (reference sequence). Trimming shortened V by 5 bases and J by 4 bases, and 12 bases separated the two germline ends. CDR3 residues: CASSLQGWNQPQHF. The CDR3 DNA follows: TGTGCCAGTAGTTTACAGGGTTGGAATCAGCCCCAGCATTTT.

V is TRBV19 and J is TRBJ2-5; 8 nucleotides match TRBD2. V lost 2 bases, J lost 1 base, and 6 bases stayed unmatched. Germline loops: CDR1 LNHDA, CDR2 SQIVND (reference sequence). There are 16 residues in the CDR3. The CDR3 here is CASSIKSGGTQETQYF. CDR3 DNA: TGTGCCAGTAGTATAAAGAGCGGGGGCACCCAAGAGACCCAGTACTTC.

The rearrangement joins TRBV3-1 (or the pseudogene TRBV3-2) to TRBJ1-3; maybe TRBD1 (5 bases). Germline V CDR1 and CDR2: LGHDT, YNNKEL (reference sequence). The CDR3 extends over 18 amino acids. The V and J ends lost 4 bases and 0 bases respectively, with 19 bases between them. CDR3 sequence (DNA): TGTGCCAGCAGCCCTTTTGGGGGGAGGCCGCTCTCTGGAAACACCATATATTTT. This translates into CASSPFGGRPLSGNTIYF.

The chain carries TRBV19 and TRBJ2-4; 9 bases fit TRBD2. From germline, CDR1 is LNHDA and CDR2 SQIVND (reference sequence). The CDR3 consists of 13 residues. Trimming removed 7 bases from V and 9 bases from J; junction bases left unmatched: 7. The CDR3 loop is CASNRAGGFIQYF. The DNA for the CDR3 is TGTGCCAGTAACCGAGCGGGGGGTTTCATTCAGTACTTC.

The rearrangement uses TRBV19 and TRBJ2-2, with 11 nucleotides matching TRBD1. From germline, CDR1 is LNHDA and CDR2 SQIVND (reference sequence). The CDR3 sequence is 16 residues long. V was pared by 6 bases and J by 5 bases, with 8 bases of the junction left unmatched. The CDR3 protein is CASRTDRGLRTGELFF. The CDR3 bases are TGTGCCAGTAGAACGGACAGGGGGCTACGGACCGGGGAGCTGTTTTTT.

The V gene is TRBV4-1, the J gene TRBJ1-5; D ambiguous. Trimming left V 0 bases short and J 4 bases short, with 4 bases between. In germline, CDR1 is MGHRA, CDR2 YSYEKL. The CDR3 totals 13 residues. CDR3 protein: CASSQDSNQPQHF. In DNA form, the CDR3 reads TGCGCCAGCAGCCAAGACAGTAATCAGCCCCAGCATTTT.

This chain connects TRBV4-1 to TRBJ2-7, with a tentative D call TRBD2 (6 bases). Per germline, CDR1 MGHRA and CDR2 YSYEKL. The ends were cut back, 4 bases at V and 0 bases at J, with 16 bases in the middle. The CDR3 length is 16 residues. CDR3 residues: CASSRGVGINSYEQYF. The CDR3 region has the DNA TGCGCCAGCAGCCGGGGGGTCGGGATAAACTCCTACGAGCAGTACTTC.

This clone was counted a few times. The chain couples TRBV18 to TRBJ2-7, with 7 positions matching TRBD2. The V and J ends lost 8 bases and 3 bases, in that order; junction bases with no gene match: 10. The V gene's germline CDR1 is KGHSH and CDR2 LQKENI. The CDR3 contains 14 residues. In DNA, the CDR3 is TGTGCCAGCCGACCTGGGCTAGCGGACTACGAGCAGTACTTC. Amino acid sequence: CASRPGLADYEQYF.

The V gene is TRBV10-3, the J gene TRBJ2-6, with TRBD1 identical over 9 bases. The V gene's germline CDR1 is ENHRY and CDR2 SYGVKD. V lost 2 bases, J lost 2 bases, and 7 bases stayed unmatched. The CDR3 has 18 amino acids. CDR3 sequence: CAISERRDREAGANVLTF. The CDR3 nucleotides are TGTGCCATCAGTGAGAGGCGGGACAGGGAGGCTGGGGCCAACGTCCTGACTTTC.

This clone has only a few counts. CDR3 sequence reads: CASSLDADGYTF. Here the CDR3 DNA reads TGTGCCAGCAGCTTGGATGCGGATGGCTACACCTTC. This chain links TRBV5-4 with TRBJ1-2, with D uncertain. This CDR3 has 12 residues. The germline CDR1 and CDR2 sequences are SGHNT and YYREEE (reference sequence). Between the trimmed V and J ends, which lost 0 bases and 6 bases, there was a span of 6 bases.

This rearrangement joins TRBV19 to TRBJ1-2; 7 bases are a match to TRBD1. This CDR3 is built from 14 residues. V lost 5 bases and J lost 7; bases outside the gene matches: 10. CDR1 and CDR2 from the germline V gene are LNHDA and SQIVND (reference sequence). CDR3: CASSPDRASGGYTF. In DNA form, the CDR3 reads TGTGCCAGTAGTCCAGACAGGGCGTCGGGTGGCTACACCTTC. Variable domain in full (rest from reference TRBV19 and TRBJ1-2): DGGITQSPKYLFRKEGQNVTLSCEQNLNHDAMYWYRQDPGQGLRLIYYSQIVNDFQKGDIAEGYSVSREKKESFPLTVTSAQKNPTAFYLCASSPDRASGGYTFGSGTRLTVV.

The genes are TRBV7-9 and TRBJ2-3; 8 nucleotides line up with TRBD2. Germline V gene data show CDR1 as SEHNR and CDR2 as FQNEAQ (reference sequence). V shed 1 base, J shed 6 bases, and the junction held 12 bases outside the gene matches. This CDR3 is 17 amino acids long. In DNA form, the CDR3 reads TGTGCCAGCAGCTTAGTGACCAGCGGGGGACCCTTGGATACGCAGTATTTT. Translated: CASSLVTSGGPLDTQYF.

The chain uses TRBV6-5 and TRBJ2-5; a weak D match, TRBD2 (5 bases). The germline gives CDR1 MNHEY, CDR2 SVGAGI. The CDR3 is 14 residues long. Between the trimmed V and J ends, which lost 3 bases and 5 bases, there was a span of 13 bases. The CDR3 here is CASSYTGSGETQYF. CDR3 bases: TGTGCCAGCAGTTATACGGGAAGTGGGGAGACCCAGTACTTC.

The gene calls are TRBV5-1 and TRBJ1-1; D unclear. Trimming left V 0 bases short and J 4 bases short, with 4 bases between. CDR3 length: 12 amino acids. Germline V gene data show CDR1 as SGHRS and CDR2 as YFSETQ. Written as DNA, the CDR3 is TGCGCCAGCAGCTTGGTGGCCACTGAAGCTTTCTTT. Amino acids: CASSLVATEAFF.

V usage is TRBV5-6 and J usage is TRBJ2-5, with TRBD2 matching over 15 bases. The CDR3 length is 16 residues. Looked up from germline, CDR1 is SGHDT and CDR2 is YYEEEE. The trim removed 3 bases at V and 9 bases at J, leaving 9 bases unmatched. The CDR3 reads CASSSRTSGGAAAQYF. DNA for the CDR3: TGTGCCAGCAGCTCTAGGACTAGCGGGGGGGCCGCGGCCCAGTACTTC.

The gene calls are TRBV11-3 and TRBJ2-6; 7 bases align to TRBD1. The CDR3 is 15 amino acids. Germline lookup yields CDR1 SGHNT and CDR2 YENEEA. The V gene end was trimmed by 4 bases and the J gene end by 4 bases; junction bases not matched to a gene: 4. The CDR3 sequence is CASSYTGAGANVLTF. DNA of the CDR3: TGTGCCAGCAGCTACACAGGGGCCGGGGCCAACGTCCTGACTTTC.

This sequence joins TRBV9 and TRBJ1-2; TRBD1 aligns across 7 bases. The CDR3 totals 16 residues. V dropped 1 base and J dropped 4; count of bases not matched to a gene: 10. Looked up from germline, CDR1 is SGDLS and CDR2 is YYNGEE. This CDR3 reads CASSVNRGLGSYGYTF. CDR3 in DNA: TGTGCCAGCAGCGTAAACAGGGGTTTGGGTAGCTATGGCTACACCTTC.

V usage is TRBV6-2 or TRBV6-3 and J usage is TRBJ2-2; unclear D gene. The CDR3 is 14 residues long. Germline CDR1 and CDR2: MNHEY and SVGEGT. Trimming removed 5 bases from V and 5 bases from J, with 12 bases in between. As DNA, the CDR3 is TGTGCCAGCAGTCACGCCCCACGGACCGGGGAGCTGTTTTTT. Translating it yields CASSHAPRTGELFF.

This chain uses TRBV5-1 with TRBJ1-4, with D possibly TRBD1 on 5 matching bases. Germline assignment: CDR1 SGHRS and CDR2 YFSETQ. The V end was cut by 0 bases, the J end by 5 bases, with 8 bases between. The CDR3 length is 14 residues. CDR3 DNA: TGCGCCAGCAGCTTGGGGGACTCCAATGAAAAACTGTTTTTT. Encoded protein: CASSLGDSNEKLFF.

The chain links TRBV15 to TRBJ2-3; 7 bases fit TRBD1. In germline, CDR1 is LNHNV, CDR2 YYDKDF (reference sequence). The CDR3 covers 15 residues. Trimming at V came to 3 bases and at J to 3 bases, leaving 6 bases not matched to a gene. CDR3 nucleotide sequence: TGTGCCACCAGCAGGGGAGAGGGGGCTACAGATACGCAGTATTTT. This encodes CATSRGEGATDTQYF. The full variable domain, in which reference TRBV15 and TRBJ2-3 provide the parts outside the CDR3, is DAMVIQNPRYQVTQFGKPVTLSCSQTLNHNVMYWYQQKSSQAPKLLFHYYDKDFNNEADTPDNFQSRRPNTSFCFLDIRSPGLGDTAMYLCATSRGEGATDTQYFGPGTRLTVL.